These 26 T cell receptor beta chains were all obtained from the same sample, sequenced in a study of PD-L1 blockade in urothelial cancer. Sequencing was performed with immunoSEQ multiplex PCR; in TCRdb, only in-frame clones are kept and a portion is missing. The sample yields around 100,000 clones, about 89% seen once. This sample comprised PBMCs, obtained around atezolizumab (anti-PD-L1) treatment. These receptors originate from an elderly woman with urothelial cancer.

The chain combines TRBV9 with TRBJ2-3, with TRBD1 identical over 8 bases. V shed 4 bases, J shed 6 bases, and the junction held 10 bases outside the gene matches. This CDR3 is built from 15 residues. Germline assignment: CDR1 SGDLS and CDR2 YYNGEE. The CDR3 coding sequence is TGTGCCAGCAGCCGGACAGGGATTAGCGTCGATACGCAGTATTTT. Translated, it gives CASSRTGISVDTQYF.

CDR3 protein: CATSQGPNEKLFF. CDR3 sequence (DNA): TGTGCCACCAGTCAGGGGCCAAATGAAAAACTGTTTTTT. The chain has TRBV15 and TRBJ1-4; tentative D call: TRBD1 (6 bases). CDR3 length: 13 residues. From germline, CDR1 is LNHNV and CDR2 YYDKDF (reference sequence). V was clipped by 6 bases and J by 5 bases, with 10 bases between them.

V and J are TRBV5-4 and TRBJ2-7; D unclear. CDR1 and CDR2 (germline): SGHNT, YYREEE (reference sequence). The ends were cut back, 4 bases at V and 6 bases at J, with 17 bases in the middle. CDR3 size: 14 residues. CDR3 nucleotide sequence: TGTGCCAGCAGCCCCGACTCCCGCCAAGGCGAGCAGTACTTC. Translated, it gives CASSPDSRQGEQYF.

A single count supports this clone. The chain couples TRBV19 to TRBJ2-5; 8 bases map to TRBD1. CDR3 length equals 12 residues. Germline V lookup: CDR1 LNHDA, CDR2 SQIVND (reference sequence). The CDR3 protein is CATGATRETQYF. The CDR3 nucleotides are TGTGCGACAGGGGCCACAAGAGAGACCCAGTACTTC.

In this sample, this clone turned up once. V usage is TRBV20-1 and J usage is TRBJ2-5, with D tentatively TRBD1 (6 bases). The CDR3 runs 11 residues. The germline V gene has CDR1 DFQATT and CDR2 SNEGSKA (reference sequence). The ends were cut back, 5 bases at V and 5 bases at J, with 9 bases in the middle. The CDR3 nucleotides read TGCAGTGCTTACAGGGTGGAGACCCAGTACTTC. Protein: CSAYRVETQYF.

The V gene is TRBV9, the J gene TRBJ1-3; 7 bases match TRBD1. This CDR3 is 15 amino acids long. CDR1 and CDR2 from the germline V gene are SGDLS and YYNGEE. The trim removed 4 bases at V and 0 bases at J, leaving 4 bases unmatched. CDR3 protein: CASSITGVSGNTIYF. The CDR3 DNA reads TGTGCCAGCAGCATAACAGGGGTCTCTGGAAACACCATATATTTT.

The J gene is TRBJ2-2, the V gene TRBV5-4, with a possible D match to TRBD2 (6 bases). V was cut by 0 bases and J by 3 bases, with 9 bases left in between. This CDR3 is 15 amino acids long. Looked up from germline, CDR1 is SGHNT and CDR2 is YYREEE (reference sequence). CDR3 DNA sequence: TGTGCCAGCAGCTTGGACCTAGCGTACACCGGGGAGCTGTTTTTT. It yields the protein CASSLDLAYTGELFF.

The chain is built from TRBV10-2 and TRBJ1-1; D is unclear. Germline CDR1 and CDR2: WSHSY and SAAADI. This CDR3 has 16 residues. The ends were cut back, 2 bases at V and 0 bases at J, with 13 bases in the middle. In DNA, the CDR3 is TGCGCCAGCAGTGAGATCCGGACTACAATGAACACTGAAGCTTTCTTT. This codes for CASSEIRTTMNTEAFF.

The V gene is TRBV30, the J gene TRBJ1-5; perhaps TRBD1 as D (6 bases). The CDR3 length is 13 residues. The germline V gene has CDR1 GTSNPN and CDR2 SVGIG (reference sequence). The V gene lost 3 bases and the J gene lost 4 bases, with 10 bases spanning the gap. The CDR3 DNA follows: TGTGCCTGGAGCGATACAGGGAATCAGCCCCAGCATTTT. As protein: CAWSDTGNQPQHF. Looking up the rest from reference TRBV30 and TRBJ1-5 gives the full variable domain: SQTIHQWPATLVQPVGSPLSLECTVEGTSNPNLYWYRQAAGRGLQLLFYSVGIGQISSEVPQNLSASRPQDRQFILSSKKLLLSDSGFYLCAWSDTGNQPQHFGDGTRLSIL.

This clone is a singleton in its sample. The chain couples TRBV11-2 to TRBJ1-2, with 7 nucleotides matching TRBD1. This CDR3 has 14 residues. Losses at the gene ends were 5 bases for V and 5 bases for J; bases not matched to a gene: 8. Per the germline V gene, CDR1 is SGHAT and CDR2 is FQNNGV. This chain's CDR3 is CASSPNVRGYGYTF. The CDR3 region has the DNA TGTGCCAGCAGCCCAAACGTCAGGGGGTATGGCTACACCTTC.

This clone was detected once. The chain carries TRBV5-1 and TRBJ1-1, with D unresolved. The CDR3 has 13 amino acids. V was shortened by 6 bases and J by 6 bases, with 15 bases between the two germline ends. Looked up from germline, CDR1 is SGHRS and CDR2 is YFSETQ. CDR3 protein: CASTDMTEAEAFF. The CDR3 bases are TGCGCCAGCACTGATATGACGGAGGCTGAAGCTTTCTTT.

This chain uses TRBV2 with TRBJ1-2, with 7 bases lining up with TRBD1. This CDR3 is 18 amino acids long. Trimming at V came to 8 bases and at J to 8 bases, leaving 26 bases not matched to a gene. Germline values: CDR1 SNHLY, CDR2 FYNNEI. The CDR3 region has the DNA TGTGCCAGCTTTGACCTGGACCCCGACAAGGGGGCCTCTCTGGGCTACACCTTC. This gives the protein CASFDLDPDKGASLGYTF.

This rearrangement joins TRBV6-1 to TRBJ1-1; 10 nucleotides align to TRBD1. V lost 4 bases and J lost 4; bases outside the gene matches: 3. The CDR3 loop spans 14 amino acids. The germline CDR1 and CDR2 sequences are MNHNS and SASEGT. CDR3 sequence reads: CASSVTGGTTEAFF. CDR3 nucleotide sequence: TGTGCCAGCAGTGTGACAGGGGGCACCACTGAAGCTTTCTTT.

The chain carries TRBV10-3 and TRBJ2-1; 9 nucleotides align to TRBD2. The CDR3 has 14 residues. Germline V gene data show CDR1 as ENHRY and CDR2 as SYGVKD. V shed 6 bases, J shed 4 bases, and the junction held 4 bases outside the gene matches. The CDR3 nucleotides are TGTGCCATCAGGATAGCGGGAGAGTACAATGAGCAGTTCTTC. This translates into CAIRIAGEYNEQFF.

The V gene is TRBV15, the J gene TRBJ2-7; TRBD2 agrees at 7 bases. CDR3 length equals 15 residues. Germline V gene data show CDR1 as LNHNV and CDR2 as YYDKDF (reference sequence). Losses at the gene ends were 1 base for V and 0 bases for J; bases not matched to a gene: 3. The CDR3: CATSRARDYSYEQYF. The CDR3 coding sequence is TGTGCCACCAGCAGAGCACGGGACTACTCCTACGAGCAGTACTTC. Based on the CDR3 plus reference TRBV15 and TRBJ2-7, the full variable domain is DAMVIQNPRYQVTQFGKPVTLSCSQTLNHNVMYWYQQKSSQAPKLLFHYYDKDFNNEADTPDNFQSRRPNTSFCFLDIRSPGLGDTAMYLCATSRARDYSYEQYFGPGTRLTVT.

The gene calls are TRBV27 and TRBJ1-2, with 7 bases fitting TRBD1. After removal of 7 bases from V and 6 bases from J, the junction contained 5 bases not matched to a gene. This CDR3 region has 12 residues. CDR1 MNHEY and CDR2 SMNVEV come from the germline V gene (reference sequence). Here the CDR3 DNA reads TGTGCCAGCAAAGAGGGGGCTGATGGCTACACCTTC. As protein: CASKEGADGYTF.

This rearrangement joins TRBV7-8 to TRBJ2-5, with 8 bases that match TRBD1. The length of the CDR3 is 16 residues. From germline, CDR1 is SGHVS and CDR2 FQNEAQ. V lost 3 bases and J lost 1; bases outside the gene matches: 7. CDR3 coding DNA: TGTGCCAGCAGCTTCACGACAGGGGCCCCCCAAGAGACCCAGTACTTC. The encoded protein is CASSFTTGAPQETQYF.

The chain is built from TRBV27 and TRBJ1-5; 8 nucleotides align to TRBD1. The CDR3 has 15 residues. The J segment lost 6 bases and the V segment lost 6 bases, leaving 10 bases of the junction unmatched. The germline gives CDR1 MNHEY, CDR2 SMNVEV (reference sequence). The CDR3 region has the DNA TGTGCCAGCAGGGGGTCGGACAGGGTTGGTCAGCCCCAGCATTTT. Amino acid sequence: CASRGSDRVGQPQHF.

This chain links TRBV19 with TRBJ2-1, with a possible D match to TRBD2 (6 bases). The V end was cut by 7 bases, the J end by 9 bases, with 22 bases between. The CDR3 totals 15 residues. CDR1 and CDR2 (germline): LNHDA, SQIVND (reference sequence). The CDR3: CASNPIGEEKVEQFF. CDR3 bases: TGTGCCAGTAATCCCATAGGGGAGGAGAAGGTTGAGCAGTTCTTC. The entire variable domain, with the rest obtained from reference TRBV19 and TRBJ2-1, is as follows: DGGITQSPKYLFRKEGQNVTLSCEQNLNHDAMYWYRQDPGQGLRLIYYSQIVNDFQKGDIAEGYSVSREKKESFPLTVTSAQKNPTAFYLCASNPIGEEKVEQFFGPGTRLTVL.

V usage is TRBV10-3 and J usage is TRBJ2-7; possible D gene TRBD1, 5 bases. Trimming pared 6 bases from V and 0 bases from J, leaving 12 bases between. The CDR3 has 14 residues. The V gene's germline CDR1 is ENHRY and CDR2 SYGVKD. This CDR3 reads CAIRDTASSYEQYF. CDR3 DNA: TGTGCCATCAGGGACACCGCCTCCTCCTACGAGCAGTACTTC.

V is TRBV7-2 and J is TRBJ2-1; 12 bases match TRBD1. The CDR3 is 16 residues long. Germline V CDR1 and CDR2: SGHTA, FQGNSA. V gave up 2 bases and J gave up 10 bases; unmatched junction bases: 9. The CDR3 bases are TGTGCCAGCAGCTTATTTTGGGACAGGGGGCGAGGCGAGCAGTTCTTC. This gives the protein CASSLFWDRGRGEQFF.

The rearrangement links TRBV18 to TRBJ2-1, with TRBD1 matching 9 bases. This CDR3 contains 15 residues. V shed 3 bases and J 5 bases; nucleotides not matched to a gene: 5. In germline, CDR1 is KGHSH, CDR2 LQKENI. CDR3: CASSPDRGAHNEQFF. The CDR3 region has the DNA TGTGCCAGCTCACCCGACAGGGGGGCCCACAATGAGCAGTTCTTC.

The chain couples TRBV18 to TRBJ2-7; 9 nucleotides line up with TRBD2. Trimming at V came to 8 bases and at J to 6 bases, leaving 17 bases not matched to a gene. Germline V gene data show CDR1 as KGHSH and CDR2 as LQKENI. This CDR3 is built from 16 residues. The CDR3 DNA reads TGTGCCAGCCGGAGTACTAGCGGGCGTCATTCGGGCGAGCAGTACTTC. Protein: CASRSTSGRHSGEQYF.

The rearrangement joins TRBV28 to TRBJ2-7, with 8 bases lining up with TRBD2. Germline V gene sequence: CDR1 MDHEN, CDR2 SYDVKM. The CDR3 is made up of 15 amino acids. V gave up 2 bases and J gave up 7 bases; unmatched junction bases: 10. For the CDR3, the DNA is TGTGCCAGCAGTTTAGGGGCAGCGGGGGCGCGAGAGCAGTACTTC. Translation gives CASSLGAAGAREQYF.

This clone was found a few times. The J gene is TRBJ2-2, the V gene TRBV6-4, with D possibly TRBD2 on 5 matching bases. Deletions cut 5 bases from V and 4 bases from J, with 11 bases between. Germline loops: CDR1 MRHNA, CDR2 SNTAGT. CDR3 length: 14 amino acids. The CDR3 DNA reads as TGTGCCAGCAGTCCAATTGGACTCACCGGGGAGCTGTTTTTT. This gives the protein CASSPIGLTGELFF.

This clone has a single count. J is TRBJ1-5 and V is TRBV6-1, with TRBD1 as a possible D gene (6 bases). Germline CDR1 is MNHNS and CDR2 is SASEGT. The V gene lost 6 bases and the J gene lost 2 bases, with 14 bases spanning the gap. The CDR3 spans 15 residues. In DNA, the CDR3 is TGTGCCAGCAGCGAGGCGGGGGGCCGCAATCAGCCCCAGCATTTT. It translates to CASSEAGGRNQPQHF.